These 23 T cell receptor beta chains came from one sample sequenced in a study of blood T cell repertoires in COVID-19. TCRdb keeps only in-frame clones here, not all; method: immunoSEQ multiplex PCR. The repertoire consists of 160,000 or so clones, with approximately 81% occurring once and the leading ten covering approximately 1.1%. The source material was peripheral blood. These receptors all stem from a man aged 35 to 55 with acute or convalescent COVID-19.

This clone was recorded once. The CDR3 DNA is TGTGCCAGCAGCCAAGGACAGGGAAATGAGCAGTTCTTC. This encodes CASSQGQGNEQFF. The chain uses TRBV5-4 and TRBJ2-1, with 8 bases that match TRBD1. The germline CDR1 and CDR2 sequences are SGHNT and YYREEE (reference sequence). This CDR3 contains 13 residues. V shed 4 bases and J 7 bases; nucleotides not matched to a gene: 4.

This chain joins TRBV19 and TRBJ1-2, with D perhaps TRBD1 (6 bases). Germline CDR1 is LNHDA and CDR2 is SQIVND (reference sequence). This CDR3 is 12 amino acids long. V was pared by 2 bases and J by 8 bases, with 9 bases between. The DNA for the CDR3 is TGTGCCAGTAGTATAACAGGGAGAGGCTACACCTTC. It yields the protein CASSITGRGYTF.

For the CDR3, the DNA is TGTGCCAGCAGCTTAGCCGGACAGGCCAGCACCTTC. Translating gives CASSLAGQASTF. The V and J genes are TRBV11-3 and TRBJ1-2; the match to TRBD1 covers 7 bases. CDR1 is SGHNT, CDR2 YENEEA, per germline. Trimming at V came to 1 base and at J to 13 bases, leaving 6 bases not matched to a gene. The length of the CDR3 is 12 residues. Complete variable domain (other parts from reference TRBV11-3 and TRBJ1-2): EAGVVQSPRYKIIEKKQPVAFWCNPISGHNTLYWYLQNLGQGPELLIRYENEEAVDDSQLPKDRFSAERLKGVDSTLKIQPAELGDSAVYLCASSLAGQASTFGSGTRLTVV.

The CDR3 DNA sequence: TGTGCCAGCAGCGTATATGGCAATACTAATGAAAAACTGTTTTTT. Residues: CASSVYGNTNEKLFF. The gene calls are TRBV9 and TRBJ1-4; no definite D call. Trimming shortened V by 1 base and J by 2 bases, and 9 bases separated the two germline ends. Germline V gene sequence: CDR1 SGDLS, CDR2 YYNGEE. The CDR3 totals 15 residues. Full variable domain (remainder filled in from reference TRBV9 and TRBJ1-4): DSGVTQTPKHLITATGQRVTLRCSPRSGDLSVYWYQQSLDQGLQFLIQYYNGEERAKGNILERFSAQQFPDLHSELNLSSLELGDSALYFCASSVYGNTNEKLFFGSGTQLSVL.

The CDR3 coding sequence is TGTGCCAGTAGTCCCCAGGGGGGCCAGAACTGGAACACTGAAGCTTTCTTT. It translates to CASSPQGGQNWNTEAFF. This chain joins TRBV19 and TRBJ1-1; 7 nucleotides line up with TRBD1. The germline V gene encodes CDR1 LNHDA and CDR2 SQIVND (reference sequence). CDR3 size: 17 residues. The ends lost 5 bases at V and 1 base at J; junction bases unmatched: 13.

A word on this clone: Other DNA sequences of this sample code for an identical CDR3. The chain employs TRBV12-3 or TRBV12-4 and TRBJ1-1, with 8 bases lining up with TRBD1. After removal of 3 bases from V and 4 bases from J, the junction contained 1 base not matched to a gene. The CDR3 has 13 residues. This CDR3 is CASSFTGGTEAFF. The CDR3 bases are TGTGCCAGCAGTTTCACAGGGGGCACTGAAGCTTTCTTT.

Here the CDR3 reads CSALRGKNIQYF. Here the CDR3 DNA reads TGCAGCGCCCTACGAGGCAAAAACATTCAGTACTTC. The chain carries TRBV29-1 and TRBJ2-4; no clear D. V was clipped by 7 bases and J by 3 bases, with 10 bases between them. CDR1 and CDR2 (germline): SQVTM, ANQGSEA. The CDR3 totals 12 residues.

The rearrangement links TRBV25-1 to TRBJ1-6, with D possibly being TRBD1 (5 bases). The CDR3 contains 16 residues. Trimming removed 0 bases from V and 6 bases from J, with 12 bases in between. Per germline, CDR1 MGHDK and CDR2 SYGVNS. DNA of the CDR3: TGTGCCAGCAGTGAATATCCAGGGCAGAGTAATTCACCCCTCCACTTT. Its translation is CASSEYPGQSNSPLHF.

This clone was detected once. The V call is TRBV27, the J call TRBJ2-5; a weak D match, TRBD1 (5 bases). CDR3 size: 16 residues. V dropped 2 bases and J dropped 5 bases, with 18 bases sitting between them. Looked up from germline, CDR1 is MNHEY and CDR2 is SMNVEV (reference sequence). As DNA, the CDR3 is TGTGCCAGCAGTTTACGGTCAGGGTCCCCCCCTGAGACCCAGTACTTC. Translation gives CASSLRSGSPPETQYF.

This clone was picked up one time. The chain employs TRBV27 and TRBJ2-1, with D unclear. The germline CDR1 and CDR2 sequences are MNHEY and SMNVEV (reference sequence). V lost 1 base and J lost 5, with 18 bases in between. CDR3 length: 17 amino acids. CDR3 DNA: TGTGCCAGCAGTTTATTTCCGGTAAGAGGCCTAGACAATGAGCAGTTCTTC. It is translated as CASSLFPVRGLDNEQFF.

This sequence joins TRBV11-2 and TRBJ1-5; a possible D gene is TRBD1 (5 bases). V was pared by 5 bases and J by 7 bases, with 12 bases between. CDR3 length equals 13 residues. The germline V gene has CDR1 SGHAT and CDR2 FQNNGV. The CDR3 reads CASSQGLEQPQHF. The CDR3 DNA reads as TGTGCCAGCAGCCAGGGACTGGAACAGCCCCAGCATTTT.

CDR3 nucleotide sequence: TGCGCCAGCAGGGCCGGGACAGGCTCTGGAAACACCATATATTTT. It codes for CASRAGTGSGNTIYF. The gene calls are TRBV10-2 and TRBJ1-3, with 8 bases fitting TRBD1. Germline CDR1 is WSHSY and CDR2 is SAAADI. This CDR3 is 15 amino acids long. V lost 6 bases, J lost 0 bases, and 4 bases stayed unmatched.

The chain has TRBV18 and TRBJ2-7; 10 bases are a match to TRBD1. The V and J ends lost 2 bases and 3 bases, in that order; junction bases with no gene match: 19. This CDR3 spans 20 amino acids. The germline CDR1 and CDR2 sequences are KGHSH and LQKENI. CDR3 nucleotide sequence: TGTGCCAGCTCACCAACACTAACCCGGTCTCGGGGGACAGGGGTCTACGAGCAGTACTTC. Residues: CASSPTLTRSRGTGVYEQYF.

The rearrangement joins TRBV7-9 to TRBJ1-6; D uncertain. Germline CDR1 and CDR2: SEHNR and FQNEAQ (reference sequence). This CDR3 has 16 residues. The ends were cut back, 5 bases at V and 0 bases at J, with 11 bases in the middle. The CDR3 nucleotides are TGTGCCAGCAGCGGAGGACTGAGCTCCTATAATTCACCCCTCCACTTT. This codes for CASSGGLSSYNSPLHF.

The V and J genes are TRBV2 and TRBJ2-7; possible D gene TRBD2, 6 bases. This CDR3 comprises 13 residues. V was clipped by 4 bases and J by 3 bases, with 10 bases between them. The germline CDR1 and CDR2 sequences are SNHLY and FYNNEI. The CDR3 protein is CASSVREYYEQYF. The CDR3 bases are TGTGCCAGCAGTGTGCGGGAATACTACGAGCAGTACTTC.

This clone has at least ten counts. The chain has TRBV6-2 or TRBV6-3 and TRBJ2-1, with TRBD2 matching over 12 bases. The CDR3 spans 15 residues. From germline, CDR1 is MNHEY and CDR2 SVGEGT. Trimming at V came to 6 bases and at J to 4 bases, leaving 4 bases not matched to a gene. Here the CDR3 DNA reads TGTGCCAGCAGCCCCACTAGCGGGGGGTACAATGAGCAGTTCTTC. It is translated as CASSPTSGGYNEQFF.

The chain joins TRBV27 to TRBJ2-7, with D possibly matching TRBD2 (6 bases). CDR1 is MNHEY and CDR2 is SMNVEV in the germline V gene (reference sequence). V lost 5 bases to trimming and J lost 3 bases, with 14 bases between them. The CDR3 sequence is 14 residues long. The CDR3 sequence: CASSVFGGSYEQYF. The CDR3 region has the DNA TGTGCCAGCAGTGTTTTTGGGGGGAGCTACGAGCAGTACTTC.

The rearrangement joins TRBV9 to TRBJ1-2; TRBD1 might be the D (5 bases). CDR1 SGDLS and CDR2 YYNGEE come from the germline V gene. The V end lost 4 bases, the J end lost 0 bases, and 13 bases lay between the germline ends. CDR3 length: 15 amino acids. The CDR3 bases are TGTGCCAGCAGCCCCGGGGGGGTAGCTAACTATGGCTACACCTTC. As protein: CASSPGGVANYGYTF.

The rearrangement joins TRBV28 to TRBJ1-6, with 9 bases fitting TRBD1. With 6 bases clipped from V and 9 bases from J, the junction kept 6 bases outside the gene matches. There are 14 residues in the CDR3. Germline V gene data show CDR1 as MDHEN and CDR2 as SYDVKM. Here the CDR3 reads CASSWDRESSPLHF. DNA for the CDR3: TGTGCCAGCAGCTGGGACAGGGAGAGTTCACCCCTCCACTTT.

The chain links TRBV2 to TRBJ1-1; a possible D gene is TRBD1 (6 bases). The CDR3 extends over 15 amino acids. V was cut by 4 bases and J by 0 bases, with 12 bases left in between. The V gene's germline CDR1 is SNHLY and CDR2 FYNNEI. CDR3 sequence (DNA): TGTGCCAGCAGTGGCCGGACAGCTATGAACACTGAAGCTTTCTTT. Its translation: CASSGRTAMNTEAFF.

The chain carries TRBV5-1 and TRBJ2-1, with D maybe TRBD2 (6 bases). In germline, CDR1 is SGHRS, CDR2 YFSETQ. V was shortened by 6 bases and J by 8 bases, with 18 bases between the two germline ends. CDR3 length equals 14 residues. CDR3 loop: CASKETAGSDEQFF. In nucleotides, the CDR3 is TGCGCCAGCAAAGAGACAGCGGGCTCCGATGAGCAGTTCTTC.

The chain links TRBV29-1 to TRBJ2-1; the D gene is possibly TRBD1 (6 bases). The CDR3 extends over 13 amino acids. Germline values: CDR1 SQVTM, CDR2 ANQGSEA. Between the trimmed V and J ends, which lost 4 bases and 7 bases, there was a span of 14 bases. CDR3 residues: CSVGQVLRNEQFF. The CDR3 nucleotides read TGCAGCGTTGGACAGGTACTTCGGAATGAGCAGTTCTTC.

This chain connects TRBV20-1 to TRBJ1-6, with TRBD1 matching over 7 bases. Germline V gene data show CDR1 as DFQATT and CDR2 as SNEGSKA (reference sequence). Trimming cost V 3 bases and J 7 bases; bases outside gene matches: 6. The CDR3 is 14 amino acids. The CDR3 here is CSASPGTANSPLHF. As DNA, the CDR3 is TGCAGTGCTAGTCCCGGGACAGCCAATTCACCCCTCCACTTT.